The clone carrying this TCR beta chain was seen only a few times. Combining a sample-barcoded 5' primer with a J-beta primer mix, a second PCR ran for roughly 7 to 12 cycles. TCRdb called the 5' RACE reads again in MiXCR, with one record for every CDR3 protein. The table shows approximately 780,000 distinct CDR3 sequences, with under 30% occurring only once. These data are taken from a study of blood T cells in healthy people across ages. About the research overall: Capturing about one barcoded beta molecule per two T cells was achieved by template switching.

The data also belong to a second study, concerning T cells of mothers and their children. That source notes: Every microgram of extracted RNA entered cDNA synthesis, around 1.4 ug per 15 ul.

This TCR was recovered from a boy aged 10-17 years in good health. The sample consisted of blood.

The CDR3 loop reads CASSPQGEVESPLHF. The CDR3 region has the DNA TGCGCCAGCAGCCCACAGGGGGAGGTTGAGTCACCCCTCCACTTT. The chain couples TRBV5-1 to TRBJ1-6; 8 bases are a match to TRBD1. Germline V gene lookup returns CDR1 SGHRS and CDR2 YFSETQ. J lost 10 bases, V lost 4 bases, and 10 bases had no gene match. This CDR3 has 15 amino acids. The full variable domain, completed using reference TRBV5-1 and TRBJ1-6, is KAGVTQTPRYLIKTRGQQVTLSCSPISGHRSVSWYQQTPGQGLQFLFEYFSETQRNKGNFPGRFSGRQFSNSRSEMNVSTLELGDSALYLCASSPQGEVESPLHFGNGTRLTVT.